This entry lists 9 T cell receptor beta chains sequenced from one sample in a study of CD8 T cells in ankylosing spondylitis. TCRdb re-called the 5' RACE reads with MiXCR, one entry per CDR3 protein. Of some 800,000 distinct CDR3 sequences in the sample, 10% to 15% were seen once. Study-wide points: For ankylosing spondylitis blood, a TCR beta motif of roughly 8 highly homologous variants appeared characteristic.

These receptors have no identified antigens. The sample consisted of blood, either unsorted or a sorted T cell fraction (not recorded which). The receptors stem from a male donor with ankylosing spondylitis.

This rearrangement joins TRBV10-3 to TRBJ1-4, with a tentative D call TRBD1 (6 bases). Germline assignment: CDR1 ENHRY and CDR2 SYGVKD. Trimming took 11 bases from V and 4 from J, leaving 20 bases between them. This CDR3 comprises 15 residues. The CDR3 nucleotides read TGTGCCTCCCGTAGTGACAGGAGCCTTAATGAAAAACTGTTTTTT. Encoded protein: CASRSDRSLNEKLFF.

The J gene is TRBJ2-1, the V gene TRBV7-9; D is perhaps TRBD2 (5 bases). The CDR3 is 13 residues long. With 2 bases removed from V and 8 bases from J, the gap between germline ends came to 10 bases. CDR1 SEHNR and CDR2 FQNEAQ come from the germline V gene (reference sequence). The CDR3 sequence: CASSLNSDDEQFF. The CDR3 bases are TGTGCCAGCAGCTTAAATAGCGACGATGAGCAGTTCTTC.

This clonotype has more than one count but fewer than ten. In DNA, the CDR3 is TGTGCCAGCACTCGCCTCGGGACAGGGGTCCCGAGCTCCTACGAGCAGTACTTC. It is translated as CASTRLGTGVPSSYEQYF. This chain joins TRBV6-2 or TRBV6-3 and TRBJ2-7; 10 bases align to TRBD1. Looked up from germline, CDR1 is MNHEY and CDR2 is SVGEGT. This CDR3 comprises 18 residues. J lost 0 bases, V lost 7 bases, and 15 bases had no gene match.

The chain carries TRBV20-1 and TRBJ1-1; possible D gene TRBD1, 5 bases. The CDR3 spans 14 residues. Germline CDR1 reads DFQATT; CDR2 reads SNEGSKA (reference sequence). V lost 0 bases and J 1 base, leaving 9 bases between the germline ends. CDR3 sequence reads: CSARDWQGNTEAFF. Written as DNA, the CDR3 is TGCAGTGCTAGAGACTGGCAGGGGAACACTGAAGCTTTCTTT.

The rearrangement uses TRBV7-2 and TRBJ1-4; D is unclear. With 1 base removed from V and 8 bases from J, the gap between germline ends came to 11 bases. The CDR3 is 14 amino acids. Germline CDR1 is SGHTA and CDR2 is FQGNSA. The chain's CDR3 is CASSLGPLREKLFF. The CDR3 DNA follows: TGTGCCAGCAGCTTAGGGCCCCTGAGAGAAAAACTGTTTTTT. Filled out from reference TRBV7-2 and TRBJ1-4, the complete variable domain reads GAGVSQSPSNKVTEKGKDVELRCDPISGHTALYWYRQSLGQGLEFLIYFQGNSAPDKSGLPSDRFSAERTGGSVSTLTIQRTQQEDSAVYLCASSLGPLREKLFFGSGTQLSVL.

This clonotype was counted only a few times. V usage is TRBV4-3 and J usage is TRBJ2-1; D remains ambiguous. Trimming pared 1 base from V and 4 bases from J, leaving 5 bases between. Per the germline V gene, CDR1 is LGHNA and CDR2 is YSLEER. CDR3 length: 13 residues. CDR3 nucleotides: TGCGCCAGCAGCCAAGCGGCGTACAATGAGCAGTTCTTC. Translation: CASSQAAYNEQFF.

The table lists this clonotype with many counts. Here the CDR3 reads CSPITADSTSEQFF. CDR3 bases: TGCAGTCCCATCACCGCGGACAGTACATCTGAGCAGTTCTTC. The chain links TRBV20-1 to TRBJ2-1; D perhaps matches TRBD1 (6 bases). This CDR3 is 14 amino acids long. From germline, CDR1 is DFQATT and CDR2 SNEGSKA (reference sequence). Trimming removed 8 bases at V and 9 bases at J, with 23 bases between.

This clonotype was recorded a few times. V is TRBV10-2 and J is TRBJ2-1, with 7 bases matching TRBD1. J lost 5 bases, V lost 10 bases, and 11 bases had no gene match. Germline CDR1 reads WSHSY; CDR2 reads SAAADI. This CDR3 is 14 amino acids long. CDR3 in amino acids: CATDTTGQDNEQFF. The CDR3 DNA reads TGCGCCACCGATACGACAGGGCAGGACAATGAGCAGTTCTTC.

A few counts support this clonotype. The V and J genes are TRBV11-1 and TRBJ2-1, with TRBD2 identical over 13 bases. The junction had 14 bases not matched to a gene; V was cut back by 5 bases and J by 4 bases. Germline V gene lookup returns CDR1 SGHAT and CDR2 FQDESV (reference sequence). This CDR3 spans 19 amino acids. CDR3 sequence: CASSRRSGLAGVAYNEQFF. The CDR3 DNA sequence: TGTGCCAGCAGCCGGCGGTCCGGACTAGCGGGAGTTGCGTACAATGAGCAGTTCTTC.